These 22 T cell receptor beta chains originate from one sample sequenced in a study of CD8 T cells in Susac syndrome. An input of about 0.5 to 1 ug of RNA was subjected to reverse transcription using random hexamers. TCRdb re-derived calls from the immunoSEQ multiplex PCR reads in MiXCR, one entry per CDR3 protein. The sample lists more than 40,000 distinct CDR3 sequences, over 85% occurring once. The sample was CD8+ T cells from PBMCs. The origin of the receptors is a human donor in good health.

The chain links TRBV9 to TRBJ2-2; D is unresolved. This CDR3 has 12 residues. V lost 5 bases and J 4 bases, leaving 6 bases between the germline ends. Germline CDR1 and CDR2: SGDLS and YYNGEE. The CDR3: CASRSGTGELFF. Here the CDR3 DNA reads TGTGCCAGCAGGTCGGGCACCGGGGAGCTGTTTTTT.

This chain links TRBV29-1 with TRBJ2-1; 8 bases are shared with TRBD2. The CDR3 is 14 residues long. V trimming: 6 bases; J trimming: 4 bases; junction bases outside the gene matches: 8. Germline-derived CDR1 and CDR2 are SQVTM and ANQGSEA. CDR3 sequence reads: CSVTSGGRYNEQFF. CDR3 in DNA: TGCAGCGTAACTAGCGGTGGGAGGTACAATGAGCAGTTCTTC.

This clonotype was seen more than once but under ten times. This rearrangement joins TRBV15 to TRBJ2-5, with TRBD1 identical over 7 bases. CDR3 length: 14 amino acids. The V and J ends lost 5 bases and 9 bases, in that order; junction bases with no gene match: 12. CDR1 is LNHNV and CDR2 is YYDKDF in the germline V gene (reference sequence). CDR3 amino acids: CATSHMGQTKPQYF. In DNA, the CDR3 is TGTGCCACCAGCCATATGGGACAGACCAAACCCCAGTACTTC.

The chain couples TRBV6-6 to TRBJ2-5; 8 bases match TRBD2. Trimming removed 7 bases from V and 5 bases from J; junction bases left unmatched: 6. Germline V gene lookup returns CDR1 MNHNY and CDR2 SVGAGI (reference sequence). This CDR3 has 13 residues. DNA for the CDR3: TGTGCCAGCACCACGGGGGGGGATGAGACCCAGTACTTC. Translation: CASTTGGDETQYF.

This sequence joins TRBV9 and TRBJ2-2, with D tentatively TRBD2 (5 bases). Germline assignment: CDR1 SGDLS and CDR2 YYNGEE. This CDR3 contains 14 residues. Trimming took 0 bases from V and 6 from J, leaving 9 bases between them. CDR3 sequence: CASSVGGRPGELFF. In nucleotides, the CDR3 is TGTGCCAGCAGCGTAGGAGGGAGACCCGGGGAGCTGTTTTTT.

J is TRBJ1-4 and V is TRBV25-1, with D possibly being TRBD1 (6 bases). The CDR3 consists of 13 residues. Trimming stripped 3 bases from V and 12 bases from J, with 14 bases between. Germline V gene lookup returns CDR1 MGHDK and CDR2 SYGVNS. CDR3 DNA: TGTGCCAGCAGTGACCCATCGGGACACGAACTGTTTTTT. This codes for CASSDPSGHELFF.

J is TRBJ2-5 and V is TRBV3-1; D ambiguous. Germline loops: CDR1 LGHDT, CDR2 YNNKEL (reference sequence). The CDR3 consists of 10 residues. Trimming took off 0 bases at V and 7 bases at J, with 0 bases between the two ends. CDR3 sequence reads: CASSQETQYF. The CDR3 nucleotides are TGTGCCAGCAGCCAAGAGACCCAGTACTTC.

This CDR3 is CASAPRQVLTDTQYF. The CDR3, as DNA: TGCGCCAGCGCCCCGCGACAGGTTCTCACAGATACGCAGTATTTT. The chain employs TRBV5-1 and TRBJ2-3; D perhaps matches TRBD1 (6 bases). The CDR3 runs to 15 residues. Germline CDR1 is SGHRS and CDR2 is YFSETQ. V was clipped by 7 bases and J by 2 bases, with 17 bases between them.

This chain joins TRBV29-1 and TRBJ2-2, with D uncertain. Trimming pared 6 bases from V and 3 bases from J, leaving 5 bases between. CDR1 is SQVTM and CDR2 is ANQGSEA in the germline V gene. The CDR3 consists of 11 residues. The CDR3 sequence: CSVIDTGELFF. In nucleotides, the CDR3 is TGCAGCGTCATCGACACCGGGGAGCTGTTTTTT.

The chain links TRBV6-5 to TRBJ2-3; D might be TRBD2 (6 bases). This CDR3 has 13 amino acids. Trimming stripped 5 bases from V and 4 bases from J, with 10 bases between. Germline V CDR1 and CDR2: MNHEY, SVGAGI. The CDR3 reads CASSAERADTQYF. The CDR3, as DNA: TGTGCCAGCAGTGCTGAGCGGGCAGATACGCAGTATTTT.

The V gene is TRBV28, the J gene TRBJ2-1, with TRBD2 matching over 9 bases. The junction had 17 bases not matched to a gene; V was cut back by 6 bases and J by 8 bases. CDR3 length: 17 residues. The germline CDR1 and CDR2 sequences are MDHEN and SYDVKM. This CDR3 reads CASRYSLAGGSRDEQFF. Written as DNA, the CDR3 is TGTGCCAGCAGGTACTCTCTGGCGGGAGGGAGCAGGGATGAGCAGTTCTTC. Variable domain in full (rest from reference TRBV28 and TRBJ2-1): DVKVTQSSRYLVKRTGEKVFLECVQDMDHENMFWYRQDPGLGLRLIYFSYDVKMKEKGDIPEGYSVSREKKERFSLILESASTNQTSMYLCASRYSLAGGSRDEQFFGPGTRLTVL.

CDR3 bases: TGTGCCAGCAGTTCCGTAGCGGGAGTCTCCTACAATGAGCAGTTCTTC. It translates to CASSSVAGVSYNEQFF. The V call is TRBV27, the J call TRBJ2-1, with 9 bases aligning to TRBD2. The germline V gene encodes CDR1 MNHEY and CDR2 SMNVEV (reference sequence). V dropped 4 bases and J dropped 0; count of bases not matched to a gene: 4. The CDR3 is 16 residues long.

This clonotype was recorded a few times. V gene TRBV4-2 combines with J gene TRBJ2-7; D is unclear. Looked up from germline, CDR1 is LGHNA and CDR2 is YNFKEQ. This CDR3 comprises 15 residues. V lost 0 bases, J lost 6 bases, and 15 bases lay in between. The CDR3 spells CASSQDWAAPVEQYF. For the CDR3, the DNA is TGTGCCAGCAGCCAAGATTGGGCAGCCCCAGTCGAGCAGTACTTC.

The genes are TRBV7-8 and TRBJ1-4; D might be TRBD1 (5 bases). CDR3 length: 13 residues. Trimming shortened V by 3 bases and J by 8 bases, and 10 bases separated the two germline ends. Germline CDR1 SGHVS, CDR2 FQNEAQ. The CDR3, as DNA: TGTGCCAGCAGCTTCGGGACGACCGAAAAACTGTTTTTT. Translated, it gives CASSFGTTEKLFF.

The V call is TRBV14, the J call TRBJ2-5; 7 bases fit TRBD2. The CDR3 sequence is 15 residues long. The junction had 4 bases not matched to a gene; V was cut back by 2 bases and J by 1 base. Germline V gene lookup returns CDR1 SGHDN and CDR2 FVKESK. The chain's CDR3 is CASSQLAATQETQYF. For the CDR3, the DNA is TGTGCCAGCAGCCAACTAGCGGCAACCCAAGAGACCCAGTACTTC. The full variable domain, with the rest looked up from reference TRBV14 and TRBJ2-5, is EAGVTQFPSHSVIEKGQTVTLRCDPISGHDNLYWYRRVMGKEIKFLLHFVKESKQDESGMPNNRFLAERTGGTYSTLKVQPAELEDSGVYFCASSQLAATQETQYFGPGTRLLVL.

J is TRBJ1-2 and V is TRBV28; no definite D call. Germline values: CDR1 MDHEN, CDR2 SYDVKM. Trimming left V 7 bases short and J 4 bases short, with 19 bases between. The CDR3 is made up of 15 amino acids. The CDR3 spells CASTSPRQVIYGYTF. CDR3 nucleotide sequence: TGTGCCAGCACCTCACCTCGGCAGGTGATCTATGGCTACACCTTC.

The chain is built from TRBV4-1 and TRBJ2-3; 11 nucleotides line up with TRBD2. The junction had 3 bases not matched to a gene; V was cut back by 2 bases and J by 2 bases. Germline CDR1 reads MGHRA; CDR2 reads YSYEKL. The CDR3 spans 16 residues. The CDR3 sequence: CASSQQTSGNTDTQYF. The CDR3, as DNA: TGCGCCAGCAGCCAACAGACTAGCGGGAACACAGATACGCAGTATTTT.

The chain recombines TRBV11-2 with TRBJ2-2; D might be TRBD1 or TRBD2, each matching 5 bases. Germline V CDR1 and CDR2: SGHAT, FQNNGV. This CDR3 is 15 amino acids long. The V end was cut by 2 bases, the J end by 4 bases, with 11 bases between. The CDR3 DNA follows: TGTGCCAGCAGCTTATGGGTGGGGGTCACCGGGGAGCTGTTTTTT. Translating gives CASSLWVGVTGELFF. Looking up the rest from reference TRBV11-2 and TRBJ2-2 gives the full variable domain: EAGVAQSPRYKIIEKRQSVAFWCNPISGHATLYWYQQILGQGPKLLIQFQNNGVVDDSQLPKDRFSAERLKGVDSTLKIQPAKLEDSAVYLCASSLWVGVTGELFFGEGSRLTVL.

V usage is TRBV7-9 and J usage is TRBJ2-7; 9 bases fit TRBD1. Germline-derived CDR1 and CDR2 are SEHNR and FQNEAQ (reference sequence). Trimming removed 5 bases from V and 1 base from J; junction bases left unmatched: 6. CDR3 length: 15 amino acids. The DNA for the CDR3 is TGTGCCAGCAGCCCCCCAGGGACAGGGTCCTACGAGCAGTACTTC. This codes for CASSPPGTGSYEQYF.

This clonotype appeared a single time. The rearrangement links TRBV27 to TRBJ1-4; 11 positions match TRBD1. CDR1 MNHEY and CDR2 SMNVEV come from the germline V gene (reference sequence). V was clipped by 4 bases and J by 0 bases; unmatched bases: 10. This CDR3 is 19 amino acids long. The CDR3 spells CASSWGSGQGDATNEKLFF. CDR3 DNA: TGTGCCAGCAGTTGGGGTTCGGGACAGGGGGACGCAACTAATGAAAAACTGTTTTTT.

This clonotype was observed a handful of times. The rearrangement joins TRBV5-1 to TRBJ1-3, with TRBD1 as a possible D gene (5 bases). Germline-derived CDR1 and CDR2 are SGHRS and YFSETQ. CDR3 size: 13 residues. V lost 7 bases and J lost 0, with 8 bases in between. The DNA for the CDR3 is TGCGCCAGCGGGGACGGCTCTGGAAACACCATATATTTT. This encodes CASGDGSGNTIYF.

The CDR3 is CSATGESKNIQYF. The CDR3 DNA is TGCAGCGCGACGGGGGAGTCCAAAAACATTCAGTACTTC. The chain employs TRBV29-1 and TRBJ2-4, with D perhaps matching TRBD2 (6 bases). V shed 7 bases and J shed 2 bases, with 12 bases lying between them. The CDR3 extends over 13 amino acids. Germline V CDR1 and CDR2: SQVTM, ANQGSEA.